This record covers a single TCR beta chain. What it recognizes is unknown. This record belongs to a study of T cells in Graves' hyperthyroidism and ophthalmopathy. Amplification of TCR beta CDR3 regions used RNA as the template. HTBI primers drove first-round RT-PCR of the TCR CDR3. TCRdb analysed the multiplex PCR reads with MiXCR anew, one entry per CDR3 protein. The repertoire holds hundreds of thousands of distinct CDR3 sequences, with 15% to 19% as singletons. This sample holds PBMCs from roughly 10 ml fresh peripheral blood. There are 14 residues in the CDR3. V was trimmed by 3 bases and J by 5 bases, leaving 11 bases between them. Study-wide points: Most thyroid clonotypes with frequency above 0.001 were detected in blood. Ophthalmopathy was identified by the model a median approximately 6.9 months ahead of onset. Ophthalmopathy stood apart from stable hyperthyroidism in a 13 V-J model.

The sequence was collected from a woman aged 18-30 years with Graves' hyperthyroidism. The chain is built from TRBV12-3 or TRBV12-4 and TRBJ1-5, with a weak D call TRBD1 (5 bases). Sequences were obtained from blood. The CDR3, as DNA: TGTGCCAGCAGTTTCGGAGGGGTCCATCAGCCCCAGCATTTT. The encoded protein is CASSFGGVHQPQHF.